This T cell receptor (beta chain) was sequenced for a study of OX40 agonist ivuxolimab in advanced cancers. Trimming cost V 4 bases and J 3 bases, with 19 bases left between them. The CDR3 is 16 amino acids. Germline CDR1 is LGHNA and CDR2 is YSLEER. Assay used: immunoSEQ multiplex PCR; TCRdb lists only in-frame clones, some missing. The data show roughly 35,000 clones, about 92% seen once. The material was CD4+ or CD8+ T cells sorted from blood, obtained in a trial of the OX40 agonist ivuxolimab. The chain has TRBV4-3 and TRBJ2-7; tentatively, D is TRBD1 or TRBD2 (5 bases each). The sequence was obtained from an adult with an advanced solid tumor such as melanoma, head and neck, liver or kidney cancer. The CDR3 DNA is TGCGCCAGCAGCCCCTCCGGCGAGTGGGGGAACTACGAGCAGTACTTC. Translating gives CASSPSGEWGNYEQYF.